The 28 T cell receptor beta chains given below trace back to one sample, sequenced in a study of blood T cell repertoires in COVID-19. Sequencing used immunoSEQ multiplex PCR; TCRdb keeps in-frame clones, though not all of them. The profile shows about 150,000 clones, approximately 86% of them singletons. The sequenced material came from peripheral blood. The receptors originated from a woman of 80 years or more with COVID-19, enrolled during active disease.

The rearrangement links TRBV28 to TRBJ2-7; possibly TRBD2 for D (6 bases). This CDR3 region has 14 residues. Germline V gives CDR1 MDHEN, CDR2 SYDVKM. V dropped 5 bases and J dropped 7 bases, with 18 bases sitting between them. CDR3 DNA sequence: TGTGCCAGCAGTACCTATAGAGGTGCGGGGGAGCAGTACTTC. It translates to CASSTYRGAGEQYF. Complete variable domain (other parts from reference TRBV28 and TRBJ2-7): DVKVTQSSRYLVKRTGEKVFLECVQDMDHENMFWYRQDPGLGLRLIYFSYDVKMKEKGDIPEGYSVSREKKERFSLILESASTNQTSMYLCASSTYRGAGEQYFGPGTRLTVT.

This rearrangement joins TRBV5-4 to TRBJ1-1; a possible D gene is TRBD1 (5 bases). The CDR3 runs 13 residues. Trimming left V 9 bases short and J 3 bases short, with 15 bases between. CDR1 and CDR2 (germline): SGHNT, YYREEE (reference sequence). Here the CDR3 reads CATSQTDHTEAFF. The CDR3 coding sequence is TGTGCCACCTCTCAGACAGACCACACTGAAGCTTTCTTT.

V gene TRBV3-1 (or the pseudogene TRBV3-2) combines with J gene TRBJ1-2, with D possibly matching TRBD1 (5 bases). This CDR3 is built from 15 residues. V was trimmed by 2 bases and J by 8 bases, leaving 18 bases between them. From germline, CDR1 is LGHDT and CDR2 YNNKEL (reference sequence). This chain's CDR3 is CASSQRQRLRHGYTF. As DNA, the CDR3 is TGTGCCAGCAGCCAAAGACAGAGGCTTCGTCACGGCTACACCTTC.

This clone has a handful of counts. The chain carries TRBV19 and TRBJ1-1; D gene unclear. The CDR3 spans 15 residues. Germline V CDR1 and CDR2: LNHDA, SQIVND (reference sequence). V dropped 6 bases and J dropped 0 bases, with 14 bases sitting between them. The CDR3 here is CASRPDLKMNTEAFF. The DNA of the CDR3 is TGTGCCAGTAGGCCAGACTTGAAAATGAACACTGAAGCTTTCTTT. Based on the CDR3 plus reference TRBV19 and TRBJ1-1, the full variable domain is DGGITQSPKYLFRKEGQNVTLSCEQNLNHDAMYWYRQDPGQGLRLIYYSQIVNDFQKGDIAEGYSVSREKKESFPLTVTSAQKNPTAFYLCASRPDLKMNTEAFFGQGTRLTVV.

The CDR3 protein is CASSLEAGNQPQHF. As DNA, the CDR3 is TGTGCCAGCAGCTTAGAAGCGGGCAATCAGCCCCAGCATTTT. V gene TRBV7-2 combines with J gene TRBJ1-5; D gene uncertain. Trimming left V 1 base short and J 2 bases short, with 6 bases between. Germline values: CDR1 SGHTA, CDR2 FQGNSA. This CDR3 region has 14 residues.

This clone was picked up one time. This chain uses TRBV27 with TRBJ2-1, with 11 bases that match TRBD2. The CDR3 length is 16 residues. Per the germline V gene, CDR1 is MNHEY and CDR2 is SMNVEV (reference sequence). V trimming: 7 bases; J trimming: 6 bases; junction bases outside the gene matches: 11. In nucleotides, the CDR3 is TGTGCCAGCAAGGGGACTAGCGGAATTAGCGTCAATGAGCAGTTCTTC. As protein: CASKGTSGISVNEQFF.

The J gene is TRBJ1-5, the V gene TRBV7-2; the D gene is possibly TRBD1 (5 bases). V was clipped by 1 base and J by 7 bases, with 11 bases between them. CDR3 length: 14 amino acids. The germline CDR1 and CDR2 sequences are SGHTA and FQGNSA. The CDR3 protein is CASSLDIGGQPQHF. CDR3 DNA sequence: TGTGCCAGCAGCTTAGATATCGGGGGACAGCCCCAGCATTTT.

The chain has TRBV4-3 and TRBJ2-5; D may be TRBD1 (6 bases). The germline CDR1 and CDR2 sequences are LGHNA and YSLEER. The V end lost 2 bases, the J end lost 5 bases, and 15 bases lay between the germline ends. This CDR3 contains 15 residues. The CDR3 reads CASSQTTGYRETQYF. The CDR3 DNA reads TGCGCCAGCAGCCAAACAACAGGGTATCGGGAGACCCAGTACTTC.

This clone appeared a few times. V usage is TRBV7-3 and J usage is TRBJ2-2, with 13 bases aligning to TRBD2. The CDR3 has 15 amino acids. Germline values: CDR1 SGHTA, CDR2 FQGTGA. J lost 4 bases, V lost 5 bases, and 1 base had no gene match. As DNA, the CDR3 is TGTGCCAGCAGCCGGACTAGCGGGAGCACCGGGGAGCTGTTTTTT. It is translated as CASSRTSGSTGELFF.

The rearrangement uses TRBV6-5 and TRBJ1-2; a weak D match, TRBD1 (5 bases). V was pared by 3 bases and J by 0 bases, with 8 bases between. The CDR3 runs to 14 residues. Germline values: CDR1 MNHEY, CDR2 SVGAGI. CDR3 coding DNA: TGTGCCAGCAGTTATACGACAGCTAACTATGGCTACACCTTC. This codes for CASSYTTANYGYTF.

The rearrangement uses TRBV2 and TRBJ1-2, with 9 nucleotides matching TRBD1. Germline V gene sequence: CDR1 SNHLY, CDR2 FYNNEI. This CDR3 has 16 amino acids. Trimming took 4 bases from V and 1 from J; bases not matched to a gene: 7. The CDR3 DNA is TGTGCCAGCAGTGCACAGGGGGCACAGAATAACTATGGCTACACCTTC. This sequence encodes CASSAQGAQNNYGYTF.

This chain's CDR3 is CASSLSVFAYEQYF. The DNA for the CDR3 is TGTGCCAGCAGCTTATCGGTGTTCGCGTACGAGCAGTACTTC. The chain combines TRBV7-2 with TRBJ2-7; D unclear. Trimming removed 2 bases at V and 4 bases at J, with 12 bases between. The germline CDR1 and CDR2 sequences are SGHTA and FQGNSA. The length of the CDR3 is 14 residues. The whole variable domain, remainder taken from reference TRBV7-2 and TRBJ2-7, is GAGVSQSPSNKVTEKGKDVELRCDPISGHTALYWYRQSLGQGLEFLIYFQGNSAPDKSGLPSDRFSAERTGGSVSTLTIQRTQQEDSAVYLCASSLSVFAYEQYFGPGTRLTVT.

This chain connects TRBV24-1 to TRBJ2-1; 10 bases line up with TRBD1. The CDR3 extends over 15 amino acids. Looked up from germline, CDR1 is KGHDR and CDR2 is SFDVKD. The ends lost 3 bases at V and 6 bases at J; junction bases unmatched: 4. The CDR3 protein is CATSDPGTGANEQFF. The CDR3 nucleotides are TGTGCCACCAGTGATCCTGGGACAGGGGCCAATGAGCAGTTCTTC.

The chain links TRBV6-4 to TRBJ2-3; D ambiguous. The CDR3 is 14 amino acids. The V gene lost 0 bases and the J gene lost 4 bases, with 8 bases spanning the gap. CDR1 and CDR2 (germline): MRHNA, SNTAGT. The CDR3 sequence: CASSDSVEADTQYF. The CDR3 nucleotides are TGTGCCAGCAGTGACTCGGTAGAGGCAGATACGCAGTATTTT.

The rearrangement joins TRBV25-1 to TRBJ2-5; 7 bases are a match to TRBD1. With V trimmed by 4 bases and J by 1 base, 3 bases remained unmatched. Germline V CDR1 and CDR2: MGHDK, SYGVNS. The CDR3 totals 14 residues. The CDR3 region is CASSGRQGQETQYF. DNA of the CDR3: TGTGCCAGCAGTGGGCGACAGGGCCAAGAGACCCAGTACTTC.

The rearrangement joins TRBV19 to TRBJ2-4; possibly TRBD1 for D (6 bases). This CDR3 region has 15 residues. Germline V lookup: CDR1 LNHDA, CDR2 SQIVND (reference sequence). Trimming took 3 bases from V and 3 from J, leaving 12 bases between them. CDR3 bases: TGTGCCAGTAGTATCCAGGGGCGAGGCAAAAACATTCAGTACTTC. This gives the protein CASSIQGRGKNIQYF.

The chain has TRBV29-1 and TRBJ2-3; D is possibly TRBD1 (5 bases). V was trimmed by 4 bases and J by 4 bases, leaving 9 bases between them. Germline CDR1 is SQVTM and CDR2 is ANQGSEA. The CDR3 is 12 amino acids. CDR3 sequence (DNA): TGCAGCGTTGCCAGGGCGCCAGATACGCAGTATTTT. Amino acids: CSVARAPDTQYF.

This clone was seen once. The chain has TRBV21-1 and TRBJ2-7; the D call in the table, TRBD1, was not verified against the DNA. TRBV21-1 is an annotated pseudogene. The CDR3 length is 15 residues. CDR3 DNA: TGTGCCAGCAGCCCAGGGGGGACAGGGCTAGTCGAGCAGTACTTC. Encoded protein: CASSPGGTGLVEQYF.

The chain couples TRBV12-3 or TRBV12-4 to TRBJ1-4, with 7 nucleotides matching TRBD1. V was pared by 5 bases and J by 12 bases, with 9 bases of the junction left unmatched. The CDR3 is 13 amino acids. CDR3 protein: CASSILQGRELFF. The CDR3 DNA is TGTGCCAGCAGTATCTTACAGGGGCGGGAACTGTTTTTT.

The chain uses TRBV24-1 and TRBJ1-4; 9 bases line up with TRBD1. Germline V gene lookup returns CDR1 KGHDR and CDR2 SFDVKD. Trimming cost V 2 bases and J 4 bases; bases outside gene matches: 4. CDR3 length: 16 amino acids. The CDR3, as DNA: TGTGCCACCAGTGATTCGACAGGGGGATTTAATGAAAAACTGTTTTTT. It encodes CATSDSTGGFNEKLFF.

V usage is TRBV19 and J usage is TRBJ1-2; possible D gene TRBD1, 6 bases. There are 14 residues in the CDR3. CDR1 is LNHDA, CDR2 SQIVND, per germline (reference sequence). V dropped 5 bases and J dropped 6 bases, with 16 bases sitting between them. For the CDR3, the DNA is TGTGCCAGTAGTGCGAACAGGGCTCCCGATGGCTACACCTTC. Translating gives CASSANRAPDGYTF.

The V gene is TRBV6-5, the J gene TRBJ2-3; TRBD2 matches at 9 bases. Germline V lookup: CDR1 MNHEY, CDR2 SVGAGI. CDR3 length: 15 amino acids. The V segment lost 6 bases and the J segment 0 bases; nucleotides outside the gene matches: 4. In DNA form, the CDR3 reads TGTGCCAGCAGCCTCACTAGCGGGAGCACAGATACGCAGTATTTT. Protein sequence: CASSLTSGSTDTQYF.

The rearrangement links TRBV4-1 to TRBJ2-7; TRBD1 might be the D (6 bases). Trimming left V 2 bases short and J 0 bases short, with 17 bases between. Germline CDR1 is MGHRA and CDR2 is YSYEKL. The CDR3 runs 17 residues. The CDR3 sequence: CASSQPQRQASSYEQYF. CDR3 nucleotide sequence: TGCGCCAGCAGCCAACCGCAAAGACAGGCGAGCTCCTACGAGCAGTACTTC.

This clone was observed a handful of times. The CDR3 nucleotides are TGTGCCAGCAGCTCTTCGGTGGACGGGGAACTGTTTTTT. It specifies CASSSSVDGELFF. The J gene is TRBJ1-4, the V gene TRBV7-9; D call uncertain. Trimming shortened V by 4 bases and J by 12 bases, and 15 bases separated the two germline ends. Germline CDR1 SEHNR, CDR2 FQNEAQ (reference sequence). This CDR3 comprises 13 residues.

CDR3 protein: CASSILGTDDNEQFF. CDR3 DNA: TGTGCCAGTAGTATATTAGGGACAGACGACAATGAGCAGTTCTTC. V is TRBV19 and J is TRBJ2-1, with 7 bases lining up with TRBD1. This CDR3 contains 15 residues. CDR1 and CDR2 from the germline V gene are LNHDA and SQIVND (reference sequence). V shed 2 bases and J 5 bases; nucleotides not matched to a gene: 6. Looking up the rest from reference TRBV19 and TRBJ2-1 gives the full variable domain: DGGITQSPKYLFRKEGQNVTLSCEQNLNHDAMYWYRQDPGQGLRLIYYSQIVNDFQKGDIAEGYSVSREKKESFPLTVTSAQKNPTAFYLCASSILGTDDNEQFFGPGTRLTVL.

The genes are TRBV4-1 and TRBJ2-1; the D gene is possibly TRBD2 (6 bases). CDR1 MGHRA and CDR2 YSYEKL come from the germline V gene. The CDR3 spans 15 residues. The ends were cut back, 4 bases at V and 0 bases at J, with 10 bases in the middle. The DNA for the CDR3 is TGCGCCAGCAGCCCATATAGCGGCTCCTACAATGAGCAGTTCTTC. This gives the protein CASSPYSGSYNEQFF.

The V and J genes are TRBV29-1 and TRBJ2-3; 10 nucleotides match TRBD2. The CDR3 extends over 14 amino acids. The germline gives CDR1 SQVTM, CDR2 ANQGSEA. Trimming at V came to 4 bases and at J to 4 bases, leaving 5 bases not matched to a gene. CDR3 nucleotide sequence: TGCAGCGTTGCTAGCGGGAGTGTGGCAGATACGCAGTATTTT. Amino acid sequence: CSVASGSVADTQYF.

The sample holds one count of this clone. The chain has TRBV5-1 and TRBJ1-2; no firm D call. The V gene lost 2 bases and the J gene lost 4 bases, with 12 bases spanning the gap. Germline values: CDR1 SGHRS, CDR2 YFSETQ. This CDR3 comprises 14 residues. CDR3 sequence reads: CASSLSGIAYGYTF. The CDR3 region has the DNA TGCGCCAGCAGCTTATCGGGGATCGCCTATGGCTACACCTTC.